The 14 T cell receptor beta chains given below trace back to one sample, sequenced in a study of OX40 agonist ivuxolimab in advanced cancers. The repertoire was sequenced with immunoSEQ multiplex PCR; TCRdb's copy has only in-frame clones and lacks some. The sample holds about 87,000 clones, more than 75% seen once. Source: CD4+ or CD8+ T cells sorted from blood, taken in a trial of the OX40 agonist ivuxolimab. All receptors derive from an adult with an advanced solid tumor such as melanoma, head and neck, liver or kidney cancer.

V gene TRBV6-1 combines with J gene TRBJ2-5; TRBD2 matches at 10 bases. The germline V gene encodes CDR1 MNHNS and CDR2 SASEGT. V shed 6 bases and J 3 bases; nucleotides not matched to a gene: 4. The CDR3 has 14 amino acids. The CDR3 DNA follows: TGTGCCAGCAGCCGAGGACTAGCGGAAGAGACCCAGTACTTC. As protein: CASSRGLAEETQYF.

As DNA, the CDR3 is TGTGCCAGCAGCTTAGGGGTAGCGGGAGGACCTAACACCGGGGAGCTGTTTTTT. Protein product: CASSLGVAGGPNTGELFF. This chain connects TRBV7-9 to TRBJ2-2; 10 nucleotides agree with TRBD2. There are 18 residues in the CDR3. The V segment lost 1 base and the J segment 2 bases; nucleotides outside the gene matches: 7. The V gene's germline CDR1 is SEHNR and CDR2 FQNEAQ (reference sequence).

The rearrangement links TRBV19 to TRBJ2-6; 7 nucleotides line up with TRBD1. This CDR3 has 15 amino acids. Germline lookup yields CDR1 LNHDA and CDR2 SQIVND (reference sequence). V shed 7 bases, J shed 1 base, and the junction held 4 bases outside the gene matches. Written as DNA, the CDR3 is TGTGCCAGTAAGACAGGGACGTCTGGGGCCAACGTCCTGACTTTC. This gives the protein CASKTGTSGANVLTF. Drawing the rest from reference TRBV19 and TRBJ2-6, the complete variable domain is DGGITQSPKYLFRKEGQNVTLSCEQNLNHDAMYWYRQDPGQGLRLIYYSQIVNDFQKGDIAEGYSVSREKKESFPLTVTSAQKNPTAFYLCASKTGTSGANVLTFGAGSRLTVL.

The rearrangement links TRBV19 to TRBJ1-1, with a weak D call TRBD1 (5 bases). Deletions cut 2 bases from V and 5 bases from J, with 18 bases between. CDR1 is LNHDA and CDR2 is SQIVND in the germline V gene (reference sequence). The CDR3 is 16 amino acids. The CDR3 nucleotides read TGTGCCAGTAGTATAAAAGGGGACCCTATGGGGACTGAAGCTTTCTTT. Its protein is CASSIKGDPMGTEAFF.

A few counts support this clone. The V and J genes are TRBV13 and TRBJ2-1; 7 bases align to TRBD2. J lost 15 bases, V lost 7 bases, and 12 bases had no gene match. CDR3 size: 12 residues. The germline gives CDR1 PRHDT, CDR2 FYEKMQ (reference sequence). CDR3 DNA sequence: TGTGCCAGCATCCCCCCGGGGGGACGGCCGTTCTTC. Translation gives CASIPPGGRPFF.

The chain has TRBV29-1 and TRBJ2-7; the D gene is possibly TRBD2 (5 bases). Germline values: CDR1 SQVTM, CDR2 ANQGSEA. The CDR3 contains 13 residues. The V and J ends lost 3 bases and 8 bases respectively, with 17 bases between them. CDR3 sequence: CSVEPGSGVQQYF. DNA of the CDR3: TGCAGCGTTGAGCCGGGGTCAGGAGTGCAGCAGTACTTC.

This clone was recorded once. This chain connects TRBV14 to TRBJ2-7; 15 bases are shared with TRBD2. This CDR3 spans 19 amino acids. The trim removed 4 bases at V and 4 bases at J, leaving 14 bases unmatched. Germline-derived CDR1 and CDR2 are SGHDN and FVKESK. The DNA of the CDR3 is TGTGCCAGCAGCCCCCGGCATGGGACTAGCGGGAGGCCTCGGTACGAGCAGTACTTC. Protein sequence: CASSPRHGTSGRPRYEQYF.

The chain links TRBV1 to TRBJ1-5; TRBD1 was called by the table and not checked on the DNA. TRBV1 is annotated as a pseudogene. The CDR3 extends over 19 amino acids. CDR3 in amino acids: CISSQHRDRGIVGNQPQHF. CDR3 DNA sequence: TGCATCAGCAGCCAGCACCGGGACAGGGGTATCGTGGGCAATCAGCCCCAGCATTTT.

The J gene is TRBJ2-7, the V gene TRBV5-1, with D unresolved. Germline lookup yields CDR1 SGHRS and CDR2 YFSETQ. The CDR3 spans 12 residues. Trimming stripped 0 bases from V and 3 bases from J, with 4 bases between. The CDR3 nucleotides are TGCGCCAGCAGCTTGGATTACTACGAGCAGTACTTC. Translating it yields CASSLDYYEQYF.

V usage is TRBV6-6 and J usage is TRBJ1-1; the D gene is possibly TRBD1 (6 bases). V lost 2 bases, J lost 1 base, and 11 bases lay in between. This CDR3 spans 15 amino acids. The germline V gene has CDR1 MNHNY and CDR2 SVGAGI (reference sequence). CDR3 DNA sequence: TGTGCCAGCAGTTACGGAGGGGGGGCGAACACTGAAGCTTTCTTT. Protein sequence: CASSYGGGANTEAFF.

The V gene is TRBV25-1, the J gene TRBJ1-5; 8 positions match TRBD1. The CDR3 sequence is 14 residues long. Germline V gene lookup returns CDR1 MGHDK and CDR2 SYGVNS. The V gene end was trimmed by 2 bases and the J gene end by 6 bases; junction bases not matched to a gene: 3. CDR3 sequence reads: CASSEQGAFQPQHF. In DNA form, the CDR3 reads TGTGCCAGCAGTGAACAGGGGGCGTTTCAGCCCCAGCATTTT.

V is TRBV11-2 and J is TRBJ2-1, with 11 bases fitting TRBD2. The CDR3 contains 15 residues. With V trimmed by 1 base and J by 8 bases, 4 bases remained unmatched. Germline V lookup: CDR1 SGHAT, CDR2 FQNNGV. Here the CDR3 reads CASSLVVAGGHEQFF. As DNA, the CDR3 is TGTGCCAGCAGCTTAGTAGTAGCGGGGGGGCATGAGCAGTTCTTC.

This clone was seen a handful of times. CDR3 region: CASSQDTSTGSYEQYF. The CDR3 region has the DNA TGCGCCAGCAGCCAAGACACCTCCACTGGATCCTACGAGCAGTACTTC. The V call is TRBV4-1, the J call TRBJ2-7; D is undetermined. The CDR3 runs 16 residues. V lost 0 bases to trimming and J lost 1 base, with 13 bases between them. Germline V gene data show CDR1 as MGHRA and CDR2 as YSYEKL.

The chain employs TRBV6-5 and TRBJ1-4; D might be TRBD1 (6 bases). The CDR3 sequence is 16 residues long. V was shortened by 4 bases and J by 4 bases, with 16 bases between the two germline ends. Per the germline V gene, CDR1 is MNHEY and CDR2 is SVGAGI. CDR3: CASSFSQGWGNEKLFF. In DNA, the CDR3 is TGTGCCAGCAGTTTTTCGCAGGGGTGGGGTAATGAAAAACTGTTTTTT.